This is a list of T cell receptor beta chains from one sample in a study of T cell repertoires in cytomegalovirus infection. Using its own MiXCR run on the reads, TCRdb lists one record per CDR3 protein. The sample holds fewer than 350,000 distinct CDR3 sequences, roughly a sixth seen once. Input material: PBMCs. The receptors stem from a human donor in good health (CMV status not recorded). Some clones in this sample may be carry-over from other donors' samples. The CDR3 runs from the conserved cysteine through the conserved F or W. A D gene is named only where the DNA matches it firmly. Where a row states a size, it is once, few, many or the class of an expanded clone; other rows omit it.

D gene: NA
clone size: many
J gene: TRBJ1-2
V gene: TRBV7-9
CDR3 protein: CASSLDSLYGYTF
CDR3 DNA: TGTGCCAGCAGTTTAGACAGCCTCTATGGCTACACCTTC

D gene: NA
clone size: few
J gene: TRBJ2-7
V gene: TRBV20-1
CDR3 protein: CSASVGYEQYF
CDR3 DNA: TGCAGTGCTAGTGTCGGCTACGAGCAGTACTTC

D gene: TRBD1
clone size: many
J gene: TRBJ1-1
V gene: TRBV7-8
CDR3 protein: CASSLGDRTNTEAFF
CDR3 DNA: TGTGCCAGCAGCTTAGGGGACAGGACCAACACTGAAGCTTTCTTT

D gene: NA
clone size: many
J gene: TRBJ2-2
V gene: TRBV5-1
CDR3 protein: CASSLVGPDGSGELFF
CDR3 DNA: TGCGCCAGCAGCTTGGTAGGACCAGACGGTTCCGGGGAGCTGTTTTTT

D gene: NA
clone size: NA
J gene: TRBJ1-6
V gene: TRBV20-1
CDR3 protein: CSASLDTALGPLHF
CDR3 DNA: TGCAGTGCTAGTTTGGACACTGCCTTGGGACCCCTCCACTTT

D gene: TRBD2
clone size: many
J gene: TRBJ2-3
V gene: TRBV7-2
CDR3 protein: CASSLLTGLAGGLADTQYF
CDR3 DNA: TGTGCCAGCAGCTTACTAACGGGACTAGCGGGGGGTCTAGCGGATACGCAGTATTTT

D gene: NA
clone size: many
J gene: TRBJ1-6
V gene: TRBV5-6
CDR3 protein: CASSLGAASLSSPLHF
CDR3 DNA: TGTGCCAGCAGCTTGGGAGCTGCTAGCTTGAGTTCACCCCTCCACTTT

D gene: NA
clone size: many
J gene: TRBJ2-1
V gene: TRBV20-1
CDR3 protein: CSANPRAVGTYNEQFF
CDR3 DNA: TGCAGTGCTAATCCGAGAGCTGTTGGGACCTACAATGAGCAGTTCTTC

D gene: NA
clone size: NA
J gene: TRBJ2-7
V gene: TRBV18
CDR3 protein: CASSPGAHEQYF
CDR3 DNA: TGTGCCAGCTCACCAGGTGCCCACGAGCAGTACTTC

D gene: NA
clone size: NA
J gene: TRBJ1-4
V gene: TRBV4-1
CDR3 protein: CASSPRVGGDYEKLFF
CDR3 DNA: TGCGCCAGCAGCCCTAGGGTGGGCGGTGATTATGAAAAACTGTTTTTT

D gene: TRBD1
clone size: NA
J gene: TRBJ2-7
V gene: TRBV6-5
CDR3 protein: CASSYSLTGSYEQYF
CDR3 DNA: TGTGCCAGCAGTTACTCATTGACAGGGTCCTACGAGCAGTACTTC

D gene: NA
clone size: few
J gene: TRBJ1-4
V gene: TRBV20-1
CDR3 protein: CSARPLPGLQDEKLFF
CDR3 DNA: TGCAGTGCTAGACCCCTCCCAGGGCTCCAGGATGAAAAACTGTTTTTT

D gene: NA
clone size: NA
J gene: TRBJ2-1
V gene: TRBV20-1
CDR3 protein: CSASRRLGVGDEQFF
CDR3 DNA: TGCAGTGCTAGCCGTCGACTAGGGGTGGGAGATGAGCAGTTCTTC

D gene: NA
clone size: NA
J gene: TRBJ2-2
V gene: TRBV19
CDR3 protein: CASSIDDLSNTGELFF
CDR3 DNA: TGTGCCAGTAGTATAGATGACCTTTCGAACACCGGGGAGCTGTTTTTT

D gene: TRBD1
clone size: few
J gene: TRBJ1-2
V gene: TRBV5-6
CDR3 protein: CASSLTPGGGYGYTF
CDR3 DNA: TGTGCCAGCAGCTTGACTCCAGGGGGCGGCTATGGCTACACCTTC

D gene: NA
clone size: many
J gene: TRBJ1-1
V gene: TRBV4-1
CDR3 protein: CASSQVWTGWDRAFF
CDR3 DNA: TGCGCCAGCAGCCAAGTGTGGACGGGATGGGATAGGGCTTTCTTT

D gene: NA
clone size: few
J gene: TRBJ1-6
V gene: TRBV9
CDR3 protein: CASSVGGGYNSPLHF
CDR3 DNA: TGTGCCAGCAGCGTAGGCGGGGGATATAATTCACCCCTCCACTTT

D gene: NA
clone size: few
J gene: TRBJ2-2
V gene: TRBV20-1
CDR3 protein: CSARARPGTGELFF
CDR3 DNA: TGCAGTGCTAGAGCCCGGCCAGGCACCGGGGAGCTGTTTTTT

D gene: NA
clone size: many
J gene: TRBJ1-2
V gene: TRBV7-2
CDR3 protein: CASSPNGFGLGYTF
CDR3 DNA: TGTGCCAGCAGCCCCAACGGGTTCGGGTTGGGCTACACCTTC

D gene: NA
clone size: many
J gene: TRBJ2-5
V gene: TRBV7-3
CDR3 protein: CASSLNPRTGGKETQYF
CDR3 DNA: TGTGCCAGCAGCTTAAATCCCCGCACAGGCGGTAAAGAGACCCAGTACTTC

D gene: NA
clone size: few
J gene: TRBJ2-6
V gene: TRBV19
CDR3 protein: CASSYQASGANVLTF
CDR3 DNA: TGTGCCAGTAGTTATCAGGCTAGTGGGGCCAACGTCCTGACTTTC

D gene: NA
clone size: NA
J gene: TRBJ2-7
V gene: TRBV6-2/TRBV6-3
CDR3 protein: CASTQGPYEQYF
CDR3 DNA: TGTGCCAGCACCCAAGGCCCCTACGAGCAGTACTTC

D gene: NA
clone size: few
J gene: TRBJ1-2
V gene: TRBV6-2/TRBV6-3
CDR3 protein: CASSYYRRDYGYTF
CDR3 DNA: TGTGCCAGCAGTTACTACAGGAGGGACTATGGCTACACCTTC

D gene: TRBD1
clone size: NA
J gene: TRBJ2-1
V gene: TRBV29-1
CDR3 protein: CSVEKDRAPNEQFF
CDR3 DNA: TGCAGCGTTGAAAAGGACAGGGCCCCAAATGAGCAGTTCTTC

D gene: NA
clone size: NA
J gene: TRBJ2-7
V gene: TRBV4-1
CDR3 protein: CASSQDSSPEQYF
CDR3 DNA: TGCGCCAGCAGCCAAGATTCCTCCCCCGAGCAGTACTTC

D gene: TRBD2
clone size: few
J gene: TRBJ2-4
V gene: TRBV6-2/TRBV6-3
CDR3 protein: CASSYAAGGPANNLAKNIQYF
CDR3 DNA: TGTGCCAGCAGTTACGCAGCGGGGGGGCCTGCAAATAATCTAGCCAAAAACATTCAGTACTTC

D gene: NA
clone size: many
J gene: TRBJ2-1
V gene: TRBV7-9
CDR3 protein: CASSGGATVSNEQFF
CDR3 DNA: TGTGCCAGCAGCGGGGGGGCCACGGTATCCAATGAGCAGTTCTTC

D gene: NA
clone size: NA
J gene: TRBJ1-6
V gene: TRBV28
CDR3 protein: CASSLPLVQGLDSPLHF
CDR3 DNA: TGTGCCAGCAGTTTACCGCTGGTGCAGGGATTGGATTCACCCCTCCACTTT

D gene: TRBD1
clone size: few
J gene: TRBJ1-5
V gene: TRBV6-2/TRBV6-3
CDR3 protein: CASSNRGPSQPQHF
CDR3 DNA: TGTGCCAGCAGCAACAGGGGGCCTAGTCAGCCCCAGCATTTT

D gene: NA
clone size: many
J gene: TRBJ1-1
V gene: TRBV7-2
CDR3 protein: CASSLVDRINTEAFF
CDR3 DNA: TGTGCCAGCAGCTTAGTAGACAGAATCAACACTGAAGCTTTCTTT

D gene: TRBD1
clone size: few
J gene: TRBJ1-5
V gene: TRBV7-2
CDR3 protein: CASSLERTGGTQPQHF
CDR3 DNA: TGTGCCAGCAGCTTAGAGCGGACAGGGGGCACTCAGCCCCAGCATTTT

D gene: TRBD2
clone size: many
J gene: TRBJ2-3
V gene: TRBV4-2
CDR3 protein: CASSFNPGTSGGPSTDTQYF
CDR3 DNA: TGTGCCAGCAGCTTTAACCCCGGGACTAGCGGGGGGCCGAGCACAGATACGCAGTATTTT

D gene: NA
clone size: few
J gene: TRBJ2-7
V gene: TRBV4-2
CDR3 protein: CASSQGAGTSSYEQYF
CDR3 DNA: TGTGCCAGCAGCCAAGGGGCAGGTACCAGCTCCTACGAGCAGTACTTC

D gene: NA
clone size: few
J gene: TRBJ1-2
V gene: TRBV3-1
CDR3 protein: CASSVGLNYGYTF
CDR3 DNA: TGTGCCAGCAGTGTCGGACTAAACTATGGCTACACCTTC

D gene: TRBD1
clone size: many
J gene: TRBJ2-5
V gene: TRBV28
CDR3 protein: CATGQGVEETQYF
CDR3 DNA: TGTGCCACGGGACAGGGGGTTGAAGAGACCCAGTACTTC

D gene: NA
clone size: NA
J gene: TRBJ1-4
V gene: TRBV7-6
CDR3 protein: CASRTRTNEKLFF
CDR3 DNA: TGTGCCAGCCGAACTCGGACTAATGAAAAACTGTTTTTT

D gene: TRBD2
clone size: many
J gene: TRBJ2-3
V gene: TRBV6-5
CDR3 protein: CASSYSFAGGLTDTQYF
CDR3 DNA: TGTGCCAGCAGTTACTCTTTTGCGGGGGGCCTCACAGATACGCAGTATTTT

D gene: TRBD1
clone size: few
J gene: TRBJ1-1
V gene: TRBV7-8
CDR3 protein: CASSLARDRSTEAFF
CDR3 DNA: TGTGCCAGCAGCTTAGCGCGGGACAGGAGTACTGAAGCTTTCTTT

D gene: TRBD1
clone size: many
J gene: TRBJ2-3
V gene: TRBV7-2
CDR3 protein: CASSPDRVTDTQYF
CDR3 DNA: TGTGCCAGCAGCCCAGACAGGGTCACAGATACGCAGTATTTT

D gene: NA
clone size: many
J gene: TRBJ2-5
V gene: TRBV7-2
CDR3 protein: CASSLDRFGETQYF
CDR3 DNA: TGTGCCAGCAGCTTAGACAGGTTCGGGGAGACCCAGTACTTC

D gene: TRBD2
clone size: few
J gene: TRBJ2-5
V gene: TRBV7-2
CDR3 protein: CASSLALLAVGETQYF
CDR3 DNA: TGTGCCAGCAGCTTAGCCTTACTAGCGGTTGGAGAGACCCAGTACTTC

D gene: TRBD1
clone size: NA
J gene: TRBJ2-5
V gene: TRBV5-4
CDR3 protein: CASTPGQGTQETQYF
CDR3 DNA: TGTGCCAGCACTCCGGGACAGGGTACCCAAGAGACCCAGTACTTC

D gene: NA
clone size: many
J gene: TRBJ2-1
V gene: TRBV7-9
CDR3 protein: CASSPYPGHQTDNEQFF
CDR3 DNA: TGTGCCAGCAGCCCTTACCCCGGACACCAAACCGACAATGAGCAGTTCTTC

D gene: TRBD2
clone size: NA
J gene: TRBJ2-7
V gene: TRBV19
CDR3 protein: CASSETSPGEQYF
CDR3 DNA: TGTGCCAGTAGTGAGACTAGCCCGGGCGAGCAGTACTTC

D gene: TRBD2
clone size: few
J gene: TRBJ2-5
V gene: TRBV20-1
CDR3 protein: CSARDLWAGGLETQYF
CDR3 DNA: TGCAGTGCTAGAGATCTTTGGGCGGGGGGGCTTGAGACCCAGTACTTC

D gene: NA
clone size: many
J gene: TRBJ1-2
V gene: TRBV12-3/TRBV12-4
CDR3 protein: CASNYRDVSNYGYTF
CDR3 DNA: TGTGCCAGCAATTACCGGGACGTCTCTAACTATGGCTACACCTTC

D gene: NA
clone size: NA
J gene: TRBJ1-2
V gene: TRBV7-9
CDR3 protein: CASSSLLGEGDNYGYTF
CDR3 DNA: TGTGCCAGCAGCTCCCTACTTGGGGAGGGGGACAACTATGGCTACACCTTC

D gene: NA
clone size: NA
J gene: TRBJ2-7
V gene: TRBV4-2
CDR3 protein: CASSQAPGARVYEQYF
CDR3 DNA: TGTGCCAGCAGCCAAGCGCCGGGGGCCAGAGTATACGAGCAGTACTTC

D gene: NA
clone size: NA
J gene: TRBJ1-2
V gene: TRBV19
CDR3 protein: CASSIRAGADYGYTF
CDR3 DNA: TGTGCCAGTAGTATACGGGCCGGGGCCGACTATGGCTACACCTTC

D gene: NA
clone size: many
J gene: TRBJ2-5
V gene: TRBV28
CDR3 protein: CASRGQQETQYF
CDR3 DNA: TGTGCCAGCAGGGGGCAGCAAGAGACCCAGTACTTC

D gene: TRBD1
clone size: NA
J gene: TRBJ1-5
V gene: TRBV7-6
CDR3 protein: CASSFGQGGQPQHF
CDR3 DNA: TGTGCCAGCAGCTTCGGACAGGGAGGTCAGCCCCAGCATTTT

D gene: TRBD2
clone size: many
J gene: TRBJ2-2
V gene: TRBV7-2
CDR3 protein: CASSWTSVPGELFF
CDR3 DNA: TGTGCCAGCAGCTGGACTAGTGTTCCCGGGGAGCTGTTTTTT

D gene: NA
clone size: NA
J gene: TRBJ2-3
V gene: TRBV2
CDR3 protein: CASRDYGVLTDTQYF
CDR3 DNA: TGTGCCAGCAGGGATTACGGGGTTCTCACAGATACGCAGTATTTT

D gene: NA
clone size: many
J gene: TRBJ1-1
V gene: TRBV7-2
CDR3 protein: CASSVYSGVGTEAFF
CDR3 DNA: TGTGCCAGCAGCGTTTATAGCGGGGTAGGCACTGAAGCTTTCTTT

D gene: TRBD1
clone size: few
J gene: TRBJ2-7
V gene: TRBV7-9
CDR3 protein: CASSPKSRQGRRHYEQYF
CDR3 DNA: TGTGCCAGCAGCCCTAAGTCCCGACAGGGCCGGCGGCACTACGAGCAGTACTTC

D gene: TRBD1
clone size: NA
J gene: TRBJ2-7
V gene: TRBV6-6
CDR3 protein: CASRGQGPYLYEQYF
CDR3 DNA: TGTGCCAGCAGGGGACAGGGGCCGTATCTCTACGAGCAGTACTTC

D gene: TRBD1
clone size: NA
J gene: TRBJ1-3
V gene: TRBV20-1
CDR3 protein: CSARGQGGYSGNTIYF
CDR3 DNA: TGCAGTGCTAGGGGACAGGGAGGATACTCTGGAAACACCATATATTTT